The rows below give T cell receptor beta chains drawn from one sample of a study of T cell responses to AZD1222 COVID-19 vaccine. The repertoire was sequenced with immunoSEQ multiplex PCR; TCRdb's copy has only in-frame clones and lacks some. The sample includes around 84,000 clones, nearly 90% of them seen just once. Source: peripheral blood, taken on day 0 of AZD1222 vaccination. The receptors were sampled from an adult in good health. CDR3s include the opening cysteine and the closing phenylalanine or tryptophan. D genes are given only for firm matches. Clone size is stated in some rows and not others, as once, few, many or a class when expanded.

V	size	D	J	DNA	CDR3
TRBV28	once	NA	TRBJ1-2	TGTGCCAGCCGTTACAGCTCCAGCCTCGGCTACACCTTC	CASRYSSSLGYTF
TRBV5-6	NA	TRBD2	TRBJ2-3	TGTGCCAGCAGCCCCTGGAGGCTAGCGGGAGATACGCAGTATTTT	CASSPWRLAGDTQYF
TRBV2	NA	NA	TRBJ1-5	TGTGCCAGCAGGGGACTCGACAATCAGCCCCAGCATTTT	CASRGLDNQPQHF
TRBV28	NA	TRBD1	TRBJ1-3	TGTGTCAGCAGTTTACCCGGGACAGTCTCTGGAAACACCATATATTTT	CVSSLPGTVSGNTIYF
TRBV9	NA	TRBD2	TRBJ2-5	TGTGCCAGCAGCTCAATGACTAGCGGAACGTTTAGGGAGACCCAGTACTTC	CASSSMTSGTFRETQYF
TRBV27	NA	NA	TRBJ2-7	TGTGCCAGCAGTTCCCCCGGGACATCCTCCTACGAGCAGTACTTC	CASSSPGTSSYEQYF
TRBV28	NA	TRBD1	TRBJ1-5	TGTGCCAGCAGTTTACCACAGGGGGCGGGCAATCAGCCCCAGCATTTT	CASSLPQGAGNQPQHF
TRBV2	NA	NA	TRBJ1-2	TGTGCCAGCAGTGCAACAGGTGGGGCTAACTATGGCTACACCTTC	CASSATGGANYGYTF
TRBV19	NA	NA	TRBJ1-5	TGTGCCAGTAGTAAGACAGATAGCAATCAGCCCCAGCATTTT	CASSKTDSNQPQHF
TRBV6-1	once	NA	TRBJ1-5	TGTGCCAGCAGTGACTGGCCCCGAGGGAGCAATCAGCCCCAGCATTTT	CASSDWPRGSNQPQHF
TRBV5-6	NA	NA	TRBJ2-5	TGTGCCAGCAGCTTCCCCCCTAGCGCCGGGCGGGAGACCCAGTACTTC	CASSFPPSAGRETQYF
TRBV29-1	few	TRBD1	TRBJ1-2	TGCAGCGTGACCGAACAGGGGGCAGGGTATGGCTACACCTTC	CSVTEQGAGYGYTF
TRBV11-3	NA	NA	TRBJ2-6	TGTGCCATGGGCTATGACGGCAGGGACCGATCCCCTGGGGCCAACGTCCTGACTTTC	CAMGYDGRDRSPGANVLTF
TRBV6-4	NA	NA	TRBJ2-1	TGTGCCAGCAGTCAAGAGGGGTACAGTGAGCAGTTCTTC	CASSQEGYSEQFF
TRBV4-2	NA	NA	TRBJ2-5	TGTGCCAGCAGCCAAGCCCGGGACCCTGGGGAGACCCAGTACTTC	CASSQARDPGETQYF
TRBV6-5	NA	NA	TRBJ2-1	TGTGCCAGCAGAGTATATACAGGTCCCGGTGAGCAGTTCTTC	CASRVYTGPGEQFF
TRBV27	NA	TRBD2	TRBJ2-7	TGTGCCAGCAGCCGGGGGGAGACCTACGAGCAGTACTTC	CASSRGETYEQYF
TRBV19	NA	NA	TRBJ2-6	TGTGCCAGTAGTTGGGCCGGGGCCAACGTCCTGACTTTC	CASSWAGANVLTF
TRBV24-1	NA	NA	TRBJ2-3	TGTGCCACCAGTGTCACAGATACGCAGTATTTT	CATSVTDTQYF
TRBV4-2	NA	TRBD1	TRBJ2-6	TGTGCCAGCAGCCAACCCACAGGGGCTGGGGCCAACGTCCTGACTTTC	CASSQPTGAGANVLTF
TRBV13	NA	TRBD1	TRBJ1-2	TGTGCCAGCAGCTTAGGACAGGGGTACTATGGCTACACCTTC	CASSLGQGYYGYTF
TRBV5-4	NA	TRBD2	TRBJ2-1	TGTGCCAGCACCACCAGGACTAGCGGGATCAATGAGCAGTTCTTC	CASTTRTSGINEQFF
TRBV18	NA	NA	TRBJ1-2	TGTGCCAGCTCACCACTTGAGGGGAAGGGGACTAACTATGGCTACACCTTC	CASSPLEGKGTNYGYTF
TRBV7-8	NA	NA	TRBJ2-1	TGTGCCAGCAGCCAAACCCATGAGCAGTTCTTC	CASSQTHEQFF
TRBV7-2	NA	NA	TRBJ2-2	TGTGCCAGCAGCTTATCGGGCGGGGGCGCGGGCACCGGGGAGCTGTTTTTT	CASSLSGGGAGTGELFF
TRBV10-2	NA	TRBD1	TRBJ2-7	TGCGCCAGCAGGGCCGGGACAGGGGCTCGATACGAGCAGTACTTC	CASRAGTGARYEQYF
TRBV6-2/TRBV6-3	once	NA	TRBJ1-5	TGTGCCAGCAGTCCACGACAGTCCCTACTATGGAATCAGCCCCAGCATTTT	CASSPRQSLLWNQPQHF
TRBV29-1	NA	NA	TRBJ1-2	TGCAGCGTCCGTTGGGAGGGAAAGGACTATGGCTACACCTTC	CSVRWEGKDYGYTF
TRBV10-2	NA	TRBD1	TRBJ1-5	TGCGCCAGCAGTGCCGGGACAGGGATTCAGCCCCAGCATTTT	CASSAGTGIQPQHF
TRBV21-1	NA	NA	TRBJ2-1	TGTGCCAGCAGCAAAGCGTGGTCGGGAGGCCCCTACAATGAGCAGTTCTTC	CASSKAWSGGPYNEQFF
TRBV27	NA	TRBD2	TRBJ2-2	TGTGCCAGCACGCTAGCGGGAGAAACCGGGGAGCTGTTTTTT	CASTLAGETGELFF
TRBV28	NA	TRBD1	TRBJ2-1	TGTGCCAGCAGTTTATACGGGACAGTTTACAATGAGCAGTTCTTC	CASSLYGTVYNEQFF
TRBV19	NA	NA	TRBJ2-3	TGTGCCAGTAGTATCCAGGGGCGAAGAGAGCAGTATTTT	CASSIQGRREQYF
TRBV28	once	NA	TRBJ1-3	TGTGCCAGCAGTTCCCTACTTAGTCGGATCTCTGGAAACACCATATATTTT	CASSSLLSRISGNTIYF
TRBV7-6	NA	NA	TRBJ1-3	TGTGCCAGCAGCCCCAGGGGAGGGTCAGGAAACACCATATATTTT	CASSPRGGSGNTIYF